This is a list of T cell receptor beta chains from one sample in a study of shared clonotypes between healthy human individuals. The assay was immunoSEQ multiplex PCR, and TCRdb's table has in-frame clones only and misses some. The sample yields about 490,000 clones, roughly four fifths seen once. Sequencing was done on a sample of PBMCs. These receptors originate from a woman between 40 and 55 years old in good health. Some clones in this sample may be carry-over from other donors' samples. Each CDR3 is given with its conserved first and last residue. The D gene is left open where the match is weak. The size of a clone is reported for some rows only, either as once, few or many, or as a class for expanded clones.

>few|TRBD2|TRBJ2-1|TRBV11-2
CASSLRGTSDHNEQFF
TGTGCCAGCAGCTTAAGGGGGACTAGCGACCACAATGAGCAGTTCTTC
>NA|TRBD2|TRBJ2-1|TRBV5-1
CASSFTSGRANEQFF
TGCGCCAGCAGCTTCACTAGCGGGAGGGCCAATGAGCAGTTCTTC
>NA|NA|TRBJ2-7|TRBV6-1
CASVDWNSYEQYF
TGTGCCAGCGTGGACTGGAACTCCTACGAGCAGTACTTC
>NA|NA|TRBJ2-3|TRBV5-1
CASSLGGVLSDTQYF
TGCGCCAGCAGCTTGGGAGGGGTGTTATCAGATACGCAGTATTTT
>NA|TRBD1|TRBJ1-4|TRBV28
CASSKTGALIEKLFF
TGTGCCAGCAGTAAAACAGGGGCCCTGATTGAAAAACTGTTTTTT
>few|TRBD1|TRBJ1-5|TRBV5-1
CASLQSGTGGNQPQHF
TGCGCCAGCCTTCAGTCCGGGACAGGGGGCAATCAGCCCCAGCATTTT
>NA|NA|TRBJ2-1|TRBV10-3
CAISGSNNEQFF
TGTGCCATCAGTGGTAGCAACAATGAGCAGTTCTTC
>NA|TRBD1|TRBJ1-1|TRBV16
CASSQGDRGYLSEAFF
TGTGCCAGCAGCCAGGGGGACAGGGGATATTTGTCTGAAGCTTTCTTT
>NA|TRBD1|TRBJ1-1|TRBV29-1
CSVTRTGGMTEAFF
TGCAGCGTGACCAGGACAGGGGGCATGACTGAAGCTTTCTTT
>many|NA|TRBJ1-1|TRBV5-1
CASSLDHPFGAFF
TGCGCCAGCAGCTTGGATCACCCGTTTGGGGCTTTCTTT
>NA|NA|TRBJ1-1|TRBV27
CASSFSSQGFTEAFF
TGTGCCAGCAGTTTCTCTTCCCAGGGATTCACTGAAGCTTTCTTT
>NA|TRBD1|TRBJ2-7|TRBV19
CASSPGTGMGYEQYF
TGTGCCAGTAGTCCCGGGACAGGGATGGGGTACGAGCAGTACTTC
>NA|TRBD2|TRBJ2-2|TRBV7-6
CASSSAGGGTGELFF
TGTGCCAGCAGCTCCGCCGGCGGGGGCACCGGGGAGCTGTTTTTT
>few|NA|TRBJ1-5|TRBV2
CASSEGQIYSNQPQHF
TGTGCCAGCAGTGAAGGCCAGATATATAGCAATCAGCCCCAGCATTTT
>NA|NA|TRBJ1-1|TRBV28
CASGRSTEAFF
TGTGCCTCCGGTCGGAGCACTGAAGCTTTCTTT
>NA|NA|TRBJ2-3|TRBV10-3
CAISESSQASTDTQYF
TGTGCCATCAGTGAGTCTTCCCAGGCTAGCACAGATACGCAGTATTTT
>NA|NA|TRBJ2-1|TRBV29-1
CSVERGDRLNEQFF
TGCAGCGTTGAGAGGGGCGACAGGCTCAATGAGCAGTTCTTC
>few|TRBD1|TRBJ2-5|TRBV6-1
CASSAGTGYNGETQYF
TGTGCCAGCAGTGCCGGGACAGGGTATAATGGAGAGACCCAGTACTTC
>NA|TRBD2|TRBJ2-1|TRBV7-7
CASSLNLAALGNEQFF
TGTGCCAGCAGCCTAAACCTAGCGGCCTTGGGCAATGAGCAGTTCTTC
>NA|TRBD2|TRBJ2-7|TRBV27
CASSLRSSGQTYEQYF
TGTGCCAGCAGTTTAAGGTCTAGCGGGCAGACCTACGAGCAGTACTTC
>NA|NA|TRBJ1-4|TRBV7-9
CASSLDPEKLFF
TGTGCCAGCAGCTTGGACCCTGAAAAACTGTTTTTT
>medium-sized|TRBD2|TRBJ2-1|TRBV5-1
CASSNGASGSHSIYEQFF
TGCGCCAGCAGCAATGGGGCTAGCGGGAGCCATTCTATCTATGAGCAGTTCTTC